The T cell receptor beta chain described here comes from a study of beta chain features in type 1 diabetes. General observations from the study: Insertions were fewer and deletions more numerous at VDJ junctions in type 1 diabetes patients. Still unanswered here is whether HLA type influences TCRB rearrangement.

Expressed TCRB transcripts were sequenced, since all the RNA that had been isolated was reverse transcribed. Repertoires were generated with immunoSEQ multiplex PCR, while TCRdb's copy carries only in-frame clones and drops some. The sample shows fewer than 650,000 clones, 15% of them seen only once. A sort by CD45RO/CCR7/CD25/CD127/CD95/CD27 yielded CD4+ naive, central memory, regulatory and stem cell-like memory cells. For this clone: Its target is not known. Other nucleotide sequences from this sample produce the same CDR3.

The CDR3 totals 10 residues. From germline, CDR1 is SNHLY and CDR2 FYNNEI. V was cut by 6 bases and J by 3 bases, with 3 bases left in between. The chain recombines TRBV2 with TRBJ2-7, with D uncertain. Sequences were obtained from naive CD4+ T cells from blood. The TCR comes from a man aged 18 to 35 in good health. DNA of the CDR3: TGTGCCAGCAGCAACTACGAGCAGTACTTC. Its translation is CASSNYEQYF.